The present T cell receptor (beta chain) was sequenced within a study of control samples from healthy donors and cancer patients. The table came from immunoSEQ multiplex PCR; TCRdb's copy has only in-frame clones and leaves some out. The sample comprises over 120,000 clones, about 90% of which are singletons, and under 4% rests with the top ten. Germline lookup yields CDR1 SEHNR and CDR2 FQNEAQ (reference sequence). The CDR3 is 12 amino acids. The V end lost 0 bases, the J end lost 11 bases, and 10 bases lay between the germline ends. The V and J genes are TRBV7-9 and TRBJ1-1; tentatively, D is TRBD1 (5 bases). Material: blood. The sequence was obtained from a young man in good health. The CDR3 bases are TGTGCCAGCAGCTTAGCGCAGTGGGGGGCTTTCTTT. Its protein product is CASSLAQWGAFF.